This T cell receptor (beta chain) is drawn from a study of T cells after yellow fever vaccination. This clonotype has more than one count but fewer than ten. Its specificity is not known. Study-wide results and caveats: Post-booster samples contained most primary-vaccination clones (more than 95% CD4, roughly 88% CD8). Clonotypes appearing in both CD4 and CD8 compartments existed, and their share was small. Although the secondary response was weaker, it peaked faster, at day 5 versus 15.

This CDR3 comprises 12 residues. Trimming took 4 bases from V and 6 from J, leaving 8 bases between them. Template switching with 5'RACE generated the TCR cDNA and added a universal primer site and UMIs. TCRdb itself ran the 5' RACE reads through MiXCR, one entry per CDR3 protein. The table includes about 99,000 distinct CDR3 sequences, roughly 5.8% detected once. This clonotype was sampled from a young man who received the YFV17D yellow fever vaccine. Sequencing was performed on CD8+ T cells sorted from PBMCs, taken 10 days after the yellow fever booster vaccination. The chain employs TRBV12-3 or TRBV12-4 and TRBJ2-3, with a tentative D call TRBD2 (5 bases). Written as DNA, the CDR3 is TGTGCCAGCAGTTCGTGGAGGGATACGCAGTATTTT. Translation gives CASSSWRDTQYF.